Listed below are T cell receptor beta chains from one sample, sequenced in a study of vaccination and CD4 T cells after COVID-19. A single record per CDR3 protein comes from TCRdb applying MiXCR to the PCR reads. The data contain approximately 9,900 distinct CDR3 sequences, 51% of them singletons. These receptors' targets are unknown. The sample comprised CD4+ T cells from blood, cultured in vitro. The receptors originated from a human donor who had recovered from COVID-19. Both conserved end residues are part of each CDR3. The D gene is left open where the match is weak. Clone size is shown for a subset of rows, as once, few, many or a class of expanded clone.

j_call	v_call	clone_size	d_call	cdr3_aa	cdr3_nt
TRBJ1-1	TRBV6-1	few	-	CASTTPPWGENTEAFF	TGTGCCAGCACCACCCCCCCGTGGGGGGAGAACACTGAAGCTTTCTTT
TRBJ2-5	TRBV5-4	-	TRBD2	CASSLRLAGEETQYF	TGTGCCAGCAGCCTGCGACTAGCGGGGGAAGAGACCCAGTACTTC
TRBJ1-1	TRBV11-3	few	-	CASSSLGGDSSMNTEAFF	TGTGCCAGCAGCTCCTTAGGGGGAGACAGTTCGATGAACACTGAAGCTTTCTTT
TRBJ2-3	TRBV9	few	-	CASSPQKVTDTQYF	TGTGCCAGCAGCCCCCAAAAGGTGACAGATACGCAGTATTTT
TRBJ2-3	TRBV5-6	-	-	CASSLRAFTDTQYF	TGTGCCAGCAGCTTGAGGGCCTTTACAGATACGCAGTATTTT
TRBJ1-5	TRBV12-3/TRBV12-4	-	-	CASSFSDNQPQHF	TGTGCCAGCAGTTTTTCGGACAATCAGCCCCAGCATTTT
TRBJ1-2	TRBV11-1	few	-	CASSLRRQGDYGYTF	TGTGCCAGCAGCTTACGGCGCCAGGGCGACTATGGCTACACCTTC
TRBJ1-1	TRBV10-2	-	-	CASLSGGANTEAFF	TGCGCCAGCTTGAGCGGGGGAGCGAACACTGAAGCTTTCTTT
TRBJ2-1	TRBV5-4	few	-	CASSPSRGRYNEQFF	TGTGCCAGCAGCCCTAGCCGGGGCAGGTACAATGAGCAGTTCTTC
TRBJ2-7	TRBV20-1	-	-	CSARDTAYEQYF	TGCAGTGCTAGAGATACAGCCTACGAGCAGTACTTC
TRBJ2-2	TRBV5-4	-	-	CASSLGGLTVRTGELFF	TGTGCCAGCAGCCTCGGGGGACTGACTGTCAGGACCGGGGAGCTGTTTTTT
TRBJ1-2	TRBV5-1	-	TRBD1	CASSPGGSSANYGYTF	TGCGCCAGCAGCCCAGGGGGGTCTTCCGCTAACTATGGCTACACCTTC
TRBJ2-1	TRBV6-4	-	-	CASSPVGAGSYNEQFF	TGTGCCAGCAGTCCTGTGGGGGCGGGTTCCTACAATGAGCAGTTCTTC
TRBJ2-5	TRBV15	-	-	CATSRVYQETQYF	TGTGCCACCAGCAGGGTGTACCAAGAGACCCAGTACTTC
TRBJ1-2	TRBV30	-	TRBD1	CARDRPPYGYTF	TGTGCCCGGGACAGGCCCCCCTATGGCTACACCTTC
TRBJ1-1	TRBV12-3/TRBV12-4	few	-	CATRLGDFNTEAFF	TGTGCCACCCGATTGGGGGACTTTAACACTGAAGCTTTCTTT
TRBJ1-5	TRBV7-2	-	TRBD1	CASSSRTGGNQPQHF	TGTGCCAGCAGCTCCCGGACAGGGGGCAATCAGCCCCAGCATTTT
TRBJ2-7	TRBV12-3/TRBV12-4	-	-	CASSLTGPGREQYF	TGTGCCAGCAGTTTAACGGGACCGGGACGCGAGCAGTACTTC
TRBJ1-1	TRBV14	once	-	CASSLSGTGSTEAFF	TGTGCCAGCAGCCTTTCCGGGACGGGAAGCACTGAAGCTTTCTTT
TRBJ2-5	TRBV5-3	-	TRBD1	CASSIPGQGQETQYF	TGTGCCAGCAGCATACCGGGACAGGGCCAAGAGACCCAGTACTTC
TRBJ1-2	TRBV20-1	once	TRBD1	CSATGVNGYTF	TGCAGTGCGACAGGGGTTAATGGCTACACCTTC
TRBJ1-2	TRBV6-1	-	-	CASSPAANYGYTF	TGTGCCAGCAGTCCGGCTGCTAACTATGGCTACACCTTC
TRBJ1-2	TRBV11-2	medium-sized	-	CASSLRGDPIYGYTF	TGTGCCAGCAGCTTAAGGGGGGACCCCATCTATGGCTACACCTTC
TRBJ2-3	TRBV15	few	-	CATSILQRTDTQYF	TGTGCCACCAGCATCCTTCAGCGCACAGATACGCAGTATTTT
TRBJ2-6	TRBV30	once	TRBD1	CAWSLRPGQYSGANVLTF	TGTGCCTGGAGCTTGCGACCGGGACAGTACTCTGGGGCCAACGTCCTGACTTTC
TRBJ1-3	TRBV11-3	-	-	CASSWGSGNTIYF	TGTGCCAGCAGTTGGGGGTCTGGAAACACCATATATTTT
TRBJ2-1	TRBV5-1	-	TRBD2	CASSLDSGAYGEQFF	TGCGCCAGCAGCTTGGATAGCGGGGCCTACGGTGAGCAGTTCTTC
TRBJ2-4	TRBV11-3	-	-	CASSLDVIQYF	TGTGCCAGCAGCTTAGATGTCATTCAGTACTTC
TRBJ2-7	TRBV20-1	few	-	CSARGPLTGHEQYF	TGCAGTGCTAGGGGCCCATTAACAGGTCACGAGCAGTACTTC
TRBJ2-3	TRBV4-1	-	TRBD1	CASRGDPQGNTDTQYF	TGCGCCAGCAGGGGAGATCCACAGGGGAACACAGATACGCAGTATTTT
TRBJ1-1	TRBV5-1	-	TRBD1	CASSLGDRGVVTEAFF	TGCGCCAGCAGCTTGGGAGACAGGGGGGTGGTCACTGAAGCTTTCTTT
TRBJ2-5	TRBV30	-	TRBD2	CAWSGGYQETQYF	TGTGCCTGGAGCGGGGGGTACCAAGAGACCCAGTACTTC
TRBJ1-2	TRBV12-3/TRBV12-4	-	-	CASSLGVANYGYTF	TGTGCCAGCAGTCTTGGAGTCGCTAACTATGGCTACACCTTC
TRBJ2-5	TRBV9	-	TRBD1	CASSVGQAGETQYF	TGTGCCAGCAGCGTTGGACAGGCGGGAGAGACCCAGTACTTC
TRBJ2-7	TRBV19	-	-	CASSIVQGRKYF	TGTGCCAGTAGTATAGTCCAGGGGCGTAAGTACTTC
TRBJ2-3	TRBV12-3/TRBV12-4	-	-	CASSLLDSRFTDTQYF	TGTGCCAGCAGTTTATTGGACAGTCGGTTTACAGATACGCAGTATTTT
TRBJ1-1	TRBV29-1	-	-	CSVGDTGQPAFF	TGCAGCGTAGGGGACACCGGGCAGCCGGCTTTCTTT
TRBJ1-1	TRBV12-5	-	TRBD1	CASLASRDRGLSEAFF	TGTGCTAGTTTAGCGTCCCGTGACAGGGGTTTGTCTGAAGCTTTCTTT
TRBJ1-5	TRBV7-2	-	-	CASSLFNQPQHF	TGTGCCAGCAGCTTGTTCAATCAGCCCCAGCATTTT
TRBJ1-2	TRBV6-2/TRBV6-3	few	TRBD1	CASSRQGRGDYYGYTF	TGTGCCAGCAGTCGACAGGGCCGAGGCGATTACTATGGCTACACCTTC
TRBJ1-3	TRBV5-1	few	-	CASSLVTGSGNTIYF	TGCGCCAGCAGCTTGGTTACAGGGTCTGGAAACACCATATATTTT
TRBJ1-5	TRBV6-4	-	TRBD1	CASSGQARTGGGDNQPQHF	TGTGCCAGCAGTGGCCAAGCCCGAACAGGGGGCGGTGACAATCAGCCCCAGCATTTT
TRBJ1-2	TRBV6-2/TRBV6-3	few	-	CASSTNIRGDYGYTF	TGTGCCAGCAGTACTAACATTCGAGGAGATTATGGCTACACCTTC
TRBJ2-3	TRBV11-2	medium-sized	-	CASRPPLRALDTQYF	TGTGCCAGCAGGCCCCCGTTAAGGGCTTTAGATACGCAGTATTTT
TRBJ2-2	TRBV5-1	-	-	CASSASSGNTGELFF	TGCGCCAGCAGCGCTTCGTCAGGGAACACCGGGGAGCTGTTTTTT
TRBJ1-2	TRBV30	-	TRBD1	CAWGGQGNLRSGYTF	TGTGCCTGGGGGGGACAGGGAAACCTACGAAGCGGCTACACCTTC
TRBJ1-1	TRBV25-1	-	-	CASSTGDTEAFF	TGTGCCAGCAGCACAGGAGACACTGAAGCTTTCTTT
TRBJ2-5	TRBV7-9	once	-	CASSQPSQETQYF	TGTGCCAGCAGCCAACCTAGCCAGGAGACCCAGTACTTC
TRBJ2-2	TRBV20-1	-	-	CSAPGMRDTGELFF	TGCAGTGCTCCGGGGATGAGAGACACCGGGGAGCTGTTTTTT
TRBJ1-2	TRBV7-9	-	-	CASSRALGYTF	TGTGCCAGCAGTAGGGCTCTTGGCTACACCTTC
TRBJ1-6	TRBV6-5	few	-	CASSSRQAGSPLHF	TGTGCCAGCAGTTCAAGACAGGCGGGTTCACCCCTCCACTTT
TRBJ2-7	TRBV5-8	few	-	CASSLQGYEQYF	TGTGCCAGCAGCTTACAGGGTTACGAGCAGTACTTC
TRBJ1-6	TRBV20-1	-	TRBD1	CSARPSGTGVSPLHF	TGCAGTGCTAGGCCGTCCGGGACAGGGGTTTCACCCCTCCACTTT
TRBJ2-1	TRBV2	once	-	CASGSGLGEQFF	TGTGCCAGCGGCTCCGGATTAGGCGAGCAGTTCTTC
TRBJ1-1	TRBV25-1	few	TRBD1	CASSEMGQGRTEAFF	TGTGCCAGCAGTGAAATGGGACAGGGGAGAACTGAAGCTTTCTTT
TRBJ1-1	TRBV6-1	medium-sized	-	CASGELNTEAFF	TGTGCCAGCGGAGAGTTGAACACTGAAGCTTTCTTT
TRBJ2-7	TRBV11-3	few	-	CASSPSRLSSYEQYF	TGTGCCAGCAGCCCTAGTCGACTAAGCTCCTACGAGCAGTACTTC
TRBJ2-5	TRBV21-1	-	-	CASRSGQAQETQYF	TGTGCCAGCAGGTCCGGACAGGCCCAAGAGACCCAGTACTTC
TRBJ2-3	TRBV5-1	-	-	CASSSWTSTDTQYF	TGCGCCAGCAGCTCGTGGACTAGCACAGATACGCAGTATTTT